This TCR beta chain stems from a study of blood T cell repertoires in COVID-19 (dated by TCRdb to about 2020). Concerning the study at large: Samples from collaborators originated in the United States, Italy and Spain and spanned both the acute and convalescent phases of COVID-19. The dataset comprised deeply sampled blood TCRbeta repertoires from subjects exposed to, actively infected with, or recovered from COVID-19. HLA class I and class II types, where available, came from metadata supplied by the sample provider rather than from assay-based typing. The sample metadata nearly always contained a de-identified subject ID, COVID-19 status, age in years and sex. The repertoires were made available in a free public database intended to serve as a resource for research on the immune response to SARS-CoV-2. The material from the prospective study consisted of cDNA or gDNA derived from T cells, B-cell-depleted T cells, or PBMCs. The samples were drawn from two sources: the first 160 participants of the ongoing ImmuneRACE study, and 1,254 subjects contributed by 6 global collaborators.

Concerning this clone: Its antigen has not been determined. Base-call qualities are not available, and no considerably larger clone is one nucleotide away.

TCRbeta CDR3 regions were amplified from genomic DNA using the immunoSEQ Assay, a bias-controlled multiplex PCR. In the original analysis: Within the assay, amplification of reference gene primers was used to estimate how many nucleated cells each sample contained. To quantify the absolute abundance of each unique TCRbeta CDR3 rearrangement, sequence reads were collapsed and filtered. For each sample, productive Simpson clonality was calculated as the square root of Simpson's diversity index across productive rearrangements. Imported from immuneACCESS, the table was reduced by TCRdb to in-frame sequences with V and J called. These copies leave out some clones; in studies compared against another copy, an unresolved V gene accounts for under half, and the cause of the remainder is not known. The DNA gave D and trimming, while V, J and clone size come from that table. The sample records around 85,000 clones, about 89% of which are singletons. The top ten hold 1.2% of the sample.

What the study reported, not specific to this receptor: The amount of clinical and demographic metadata varied by source and participant and was provided uncurated.

CDR3 length: 16 amino acids, cysteine to phenylalanine. Kept here is only the CDR3 DNA, which spans 48 bases and is read in frame from base 1. V and J are truncated by 3 bases and 2 bases respectively, leaving an intervening sequence of 18 bases. As encoded in the germline V gene (reference sequence), CDR1 is DFQATT while CDR2 is SNEGSKA. Participants in the prospective study were aged roughly 18 to 100 years, lived in 20 to 25 United States geographic areas, and enrolled through a virtual design. To assign participants to cohorts, the prospective study relied on clinical history that participants themselves reported in a screening survey and a study questionnaire. Mobile phlebotomists in the prospective study collected whole blood, serum and a nasopharyngeal or oropharyngeal swab from every participant. Participants in the prospective study had the option to provide additional blood draws and questionnaires over a roughly 2-month period. Blood samples from the prospective study were shipped frozen or at room temperature prior to DNA extraction.

This receptor was identified in a woman between 45 and 60 years old with acute COVID-19. Material: PBMCs or T cells enriched from blood (not recorded which). The sequence links TRBV20-1 to TRBJ2-3, with the identity of the D gene unclear. DNA sequence: TGCAGTGCTAGTAGCAGGCAGTATACTTTCACAGATACGCAGTATTTT. It translates to CSASSRQYTFTDTQYF.